This entry lists 20 T cell receptor beta chains sequenced from one sample in a study of blood T cell repertoires in COVID-19. Sequencing was performed with immunoSEQ multiplex PCR; in TCRdb, only in-frame clones are kept and a portion is missing. The data show roughly 400,000 clones, 70% to 90% seen once. The material sequenced was PBMCs or T cells enriched from blood (not recorded which). The receptor set was obtained from a woman between 18 and 29 years old who had been exposed to COVID-19.

In DNA, the CDR3 is TGTGCCAGTAGTATCAGCCCTGCGGGTGGTGGCGAAAAACTGTTTTTT. It specifies CASSISPAGGGEKLFF. The genes are TRBV19 and TRBJ1-4, with D unclear. Trimming removed 3 bases at V and 8 bases at J, with 19 bases between. CDR3 length: 16 amino acids. Germline V lookup: CDR1 LNHDA, CDR2 SQIVND (reference sequence).

In regard to this clone: The germline gene is not matched at one end of the junction; a read error may be the cause. The chain couples TRBV12-3 or TRBV12-4 to TRBJ1-5; weak D call: TRBD1 (5 bases). The CDR3 has 12 residues. CDR3 in DNA: TGTGCCAGCAGGGACAAAAGCCAGCACCAGCATTTT. Amino acid sequence: CASRDKSQHQHF.

This chain connects TRBV13 to TRBJ1-4; no reliable D call. V was trimmed by 5 bases and J by 5 bases, leaving 9 bases between them. The CDR3 extends over 13 amino acids. Germline V CDR1 and CDR2: PRHDT, FYEKMQ (reference sequence). CDR3: CASSRRLNEKLFF. The DNA of the CDR3 is TGTGCCAGCAGCCGTAGACTGAATGAAAAACTGTTTTTT.

The V gene is TRBV29-1, the J gene TRBJ2-3; TRBD1 matches 8 bases. V lost 3 bases and J lost 3; bases outside the gene matches: 5. The CDR3 is made up of 14 amino acids. Germline V lookup: CDR1 SQVTM, CDR2 ANQGSEA. DNA for the CDR3: TGCAGCGTTGACGGGCAGGGGGCTACAGATACGCAGTATTTT. This codes for CSVDGQGATDTQYF.

This CDR3 reads CASRRTGRETQYF. CDR3 DNA: TGTGCCAGCAGGCGGACAGGCCGGGAGACCCAGTACTTC. The chain recombines TRBV12-3 or TRBV12-4 with TRBJ2-5, with TRBD1 matching over 7 bases. Unmatched junction bases numbered 6, after V lost 6 bases and J lost 5 bases. The CDR3 runs 13 residues.

This clone has only a few counts. The rearrangement links TRBV29-1 to TRBJ2-7; no reliable D call. The CDR3 covers 13 residues. Trimming took 1 base from V and 3 from J, leaving 10 bases between them. Germline CDR1 and CDR2: SQVTM and ANQGSEA. CDR3 nucleotides: TGCAGCGTTGAAGTTCAAACTGGCTACGAGCAGTACTTC. It specifies CSVEVQTGYEQYF.

The chain combines TRBV19 with TRBJ1-2; D is unresolved. V lost 3 bases, J lost 0 bases, and 11 bases lay in between. The CDR3 is 15 residues long. The germline V gene encodes CDR1 LNHDA and CDR2 SQIVND (reference sequence). The CDR3, as DNA: TGTGCCAGTAGTATGCGGGCAGGAGCTAACTATGGCTACACCTTC. It encodes CASSMRAGANYGYTF.

This clone was seen more than once but under ten times. The gene calls are TRBV27 and TRBJ2-7; 9 bases agree with TRBD2. Germline CDR1 is MNHEY and CDR2 is SMNVEV (reference sequence). V was pared by 6 bases and J by 5 bases, with 11 bases of the junction left unmatched. CDR3 length: 15 amino acids. CDR3 in amino acids: CASSPWRGGPHEQYF. CDR3 sequence (DNA): TGTGCCAGCAGCCCGTGGCGGGGGGGGCCTCACGAGCAGTACTTC.

CDR3 nucleotide sequence: TGTGCCAGCGCGCCGGGACAGGGGGCGGGTCGAACTGAAGCTTTCTTT. This sequence encodes CASAPGQGAGRTEAFF. This rearrangement joins TRBV28 to TRBJ1-1; TRBD1 aligns across 12 bases. The CDR3 is 16 amino acids. Germline values: CDR1 MDHEN, CDR2 SYDVKM. V dropped 8 bases and J dropped 5; count of bases not matched to a gene: 12.

The J gene is TRBJ2-7, the V gene TRBV4-1; tentative D call: TRBD2 (6 bases). This CDR3 has 14 amino acids. Germline CDR1 and CDR2: MGHRA and YSYEKL. With 0 bases removed from V and 1 base from J, the gap between germline ends came to 7 bases. CDR3 residues: CASSQDSGSYEQYF. The CDR3 coding sequence is TGCGCCAGCAGCCAAGATAGCGGATCCTACGAGCAGTACTTC.

This sequence joins TRBV11-1 and TRBJ2-5; 8 bases are shared with TRBD1. The V gene end was trimmed by 5 bases and the J gene end by 2 bases; junction bases not matched to a gene: 7. CDR1 is SGHAT and CDR2 is FQDESV in the germline V gene (reference sequence). CDR3 size: 15 residues. CDR3 DNA: TGTGCCAGCAGCAGACGGACAGGGACTCAAGAGACCCAGTACTTC. Amino acids: CASSRRTGTQETQYF. Drawing the rest from reference TRBV11-1 and TRBJ2-5, the complete variable domain is EAEVAQSPRYKITEKSQAVAFWCDPISGHATLYWYRQILGQGPELLVQFQDESVVDDSQLPKDRFSAERLKGVDSTLKIQPAELGDSAMYLCASSRRTGTQETQYFGPGTRLLVL.

The chain couples TRBV13 to TRBJ1-6; no reliable D call. With 2 bases removed from V and 7 bases from J, the gap between germline ends came to 9 bases. This CDR3 region has 14 residues. The germline CDR1 and CDR2 sequences are PRHDT and FYEKMQ (reference sequence). CDR3 DNA sequence: TGTGCCAGCAGCTTAACAGTCTCGAATTCACCCCTCCACTTT. This gives the protein CASSLTVSNSPLHF.

The V gene is TRBV18, the J gene TRBJ2-5, with 9 bases fitting TRBD1. The CDR3 length is 15 residues. V shed 3 bases and J 1 base; nucleotides not matched to a gene: 3. The germline V gene has CDR1 KGHSH and CDR2 LQKENI. The CDR3, as DNA: TGTGCCAGCTCACCGTCGACAGGGGGCCAAGAGACCCAGTACTTC. Protein sequence: CASSPSTGGQETQYF.

This clone appeared a few times. The chain recombines TRBV9 with TRBJ2-3; D is perhaps TRBD1 (5 bases). The CDR3 has 15 residues. Trimming shortened V by 0 bases and J by 0 bases, and 8 bases separated the two germline ends. The germline CDR1 and CDR2 sequences are SGDLS and YYNGEE. The CDR3 DNA reads as TGTGCCAGCAGCGTAGGGACAACTAGCACAGATACGCAGTATTTT. It encodes CASSVGTTSTDTQYF.

This clone was seen once. The chain links TRBV5-6 to TRBJ2-7; 11 bases map to TRBD2. The V gene's germline CDR1 is SGHDT and CDR2 YYEEEE. With 3 bases clipped from V and 3 bases from J, the junction kept 5 bases outside the gene matches. The CDR3 contains 15 residues. CDR3 protein: CASSWDLAGGYEQYF. Written as DNA, the CDR3 is TGTGCCAGCAGCTGGGACCTAGCGGGAGGCTACGAGCAGTACTTC.

The chain recombines TRBV6-1 with TRBJ1-4, with D unclear. The germline CDR1 and CDR2 sequences are MNHNS and SASEGT. The CDR3 is made up of 12 amino acids. V lost 2 bases to trimming and J lost 10 bases, with 8 bases between them. In nucleotides, the CDR3 is TGTGCCAGCAGTGAATGGGGAGGAAAACTGTTTTTT. The encoded protein is CASSEWGGKLFF.

J is TRBJ2-1 and V is TRBV5-6, with 7 bases aligning to TRBD2. CDR3 length: 16 amino acids. Germline loops: CDR1 SGHDT, CDR2 YYEEEE. V lost 5 bases, J lost 3 bases, and 11 bases stayed unmatched. The CDR3 is CASSRTGTTYYNEQFF. The CDR3 coding sequence is TGTGCCAGCAGTAGAACCGGGACTACCTACTACAATGAGCAGTTCTTC.

This rearrangement joins TRBV4-1 to TRBJ1-2; 8 bases fit TRBD1. CDR3 length: 14 amino acids. Trimming took 0 bases from V and 8 from J; bases not matched to a gene: 5. Germline assignment: CDR1 MGHRA and CDR2 YSYEKL. In DNA form, the CDR3 reads TGCGCCAGCAGCCAAGAGACAGGGGTCCGGGGCTACACCTTC. This codes for CASSQETGVRGYTF.

CDR3 coding DNA: TGTGCCAGCAGCCCCGGGGGGGCCACAGATACGCAGTATTTT. As protein: CASSPGGATDTQYF. The rearrangement uses TRBV6-2 or TRBV6-3 and TRBJ2-3; 8 bases are shared with TRBD2. Germline V gene sequence: CDR1 MNHEY, CDR2 SVGEGT. The CDR3 contains 14 residues. Germline trimming cut 6 bases from V and 2 bases from J; bases unmatched to any gene: 4.

The CDR3 protein is CASSMRLAGGNNEQFF. In nucleotides, the CDR3 is TGTGCCAGTAGTATGAGACTAGCGGGTGGAAACAATGAGCAGTTCTTC. The chain is built from TRBV19 and TRBJ2-1, with 10 bases fitting TRBD2. This CDR3 is 16 amino acids long. Germline V gene sequence: CDR1 LNHDA, CDR2 SQIVND (reference sequence). Trimming took 3 bases from V and 5 from J; bases not matched to a gene: 7.